This TCR beta chain appears in the sequencing data of a study of post-analysis software for immune sequencing data. For the study at large: The disease courses covered relapsing-remitting, secondary progressive and progressive-relapsing multiple sclerosis.

CDR1 and CDR2 from the germline V gene are SEHNR and FQNEAQ (reference sequence). V was clipped by 11 bases and J by 1 base; unmatched bases: 9. The CDR3 consists of 15 residues. Unique molecular identifiers had been added to the TCR beta cDNA libraries. Each sample of roughly 0.9 to 11 million input T cells yielded 500,000 or so cDNA molecules, so each molecule approximated one T cell. TCRdb reprocessed the PCR reads with MiXCR, giving one entry per CDR3 protein. The profile shows roughly 730,000 distinct CDR3 sequences, 25% to 30% of them singletons. Findings and limits, study-wide: F measure grouped same-batch samples tightly together. Patients had higher frequencies than controls of about five TRBV segments, including TRBV5-6, TRBV5-1 and TRBV20-1.

As regards this clonotype: Its target is not known.

The genes are TRBV7-9 and TRBJ2-3; TRBD2 agrees at 10 bases. Sample: blood. This clonotype was obtained from a girl aged 5 to 17 with multiple sclerosis. The CDR3 DNA reads as TGTGCCGGGGCAGGACTAGCGGCCGGCACAGATACGCAGTATTTT. Translating it yields CAGAGLAAGTDTQYF.